This paragraph covers one T cell receptor (beta chain) sequence. No antigen is known for it. This record comes from a study of siplizumab effects on memory and regulatory T cells. Findings and caveats of the study: Major contributors to the alloresponse seemed to be naive T cells, which also appeared more diverse than memory cells. Among sequences traceable to unstimulated CD4+ memory cells, alloreactive ones were significantly reduced by siplizumab.

TCRdb's copy holds only in-frame clones and misses some; the assay was immunoSEQ multiplex PCR. The sample shows about 50,000 clones, roughly 84% of them seen only once. CDR1 WNHNN and CDR2 SYGVQD come from the germline V gene (reference sequence). The ends were cut back, 2 bases at V and 2 bases at J, with 10 bases in the middle. This CDR3 spans 14 amino acids. Sequence data were generated for unstimulated naive, memory, effector memory and TEMRA subsets in a few donor pairs. Sequenced: naive CD8+ T cells sorted from blood. This receptor was obtained from a human donor in good health. V gene TRBV10-1 combines with J gene TRBJ2-7; maybe TRBD1 (6 bases). In nucleotides, the CDR3 is TGCGCCAGCAGTGAGACAGGGATGACCTACGAGCAGTACTTC. Amino acid sequence: CASSETGMTYEQYF.